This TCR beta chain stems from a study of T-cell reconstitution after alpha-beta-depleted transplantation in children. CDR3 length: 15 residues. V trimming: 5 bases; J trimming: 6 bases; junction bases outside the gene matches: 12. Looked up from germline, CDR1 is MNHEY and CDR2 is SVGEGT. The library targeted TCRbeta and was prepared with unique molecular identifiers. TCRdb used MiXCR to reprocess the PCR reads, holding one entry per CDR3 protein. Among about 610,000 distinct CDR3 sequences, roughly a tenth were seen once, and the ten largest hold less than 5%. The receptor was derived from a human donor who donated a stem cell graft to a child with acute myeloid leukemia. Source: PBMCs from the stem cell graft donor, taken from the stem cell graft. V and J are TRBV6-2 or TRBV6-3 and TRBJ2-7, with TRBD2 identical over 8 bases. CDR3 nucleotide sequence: TGTGCCAGCAGTCTTTTAGCGGGAACGACGGGCGAGCAGTACTTC. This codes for CASSLLAGTTGEQYF.